A few counts support the clone carrying this T cell receptor (beta chain). Its antigen is undetermined. The CDR3 sequence is 14 residues long. Trimming took off 4 bases at V and 15 bases at J, with 24 bases between the two ends. CDR1 DFQATT and CDR2 SNEGSKA come from the germline V gene (reference sequence). Preparation of TCR beta libraries was done by quantitative 5'-RACE with molecular barcodes. TCRdb called the 5' RACE reads again in MiXCR, with one record for every CDR3 protein. Among hundreds of thousands of distinct CDR3 sequences listed, about an eighth were seen once. This sample is drawn from a study of CD8 T cells in ankylosing spondylitis. Study outcomes and limitations: Matched ankylosing spondylitis synovial fluid reportedly contained a significantly enriched population of disease-linked clones. Blood of patients with ankylosing spondylitis appeared to be characterized by a TCR beta motif of several highly homologous variants.

The material sequenced was blood, either unsorted or a sorted T cell fraction (not recorded which). V and J are TRBV20-1 and TRBJ2-2, with D hard to call. The receptor's source is a male donor with ankylosing spondylitis. CDR3 loop: CSATRFQAPGLMFF. For the CDR3, the DNA is TGCAGTGCTACTCGATTCCAGGCTCCCGGGTTGATGTTTTTT.